One and the same sample provided the 21 T cell receptor beta chains below, sequenced in a study of T cell changes during pregnancy in multiple sclerosis (dated by TCRdb to the late 2010s). The method was the immunoSEQ multiplex PCR assay. TCRdb mirrors the immuneACCESS table, restricted to in-frame sequences. Some clones are absent from its copies; in checked studies, under half trace to an unresolved V gene, and the reason for the others is unknown. In this sample the table shows around 62,000 clones, 80% to 90% of which occur a single time. The top ten clonotypes cover 2% to 3% of the sample. Sequencing was performed on peripheral blood, taken in the first trimester of pregnancy. These receptors all stem from a female donor with multiple sclerosis, enrolled in a pregnancy study.

The V gene is TRBV18, the J gene TRBJ2-1; 11 bases fit TRBD2. J was trimmed by 10 bases and V by 3 bases; bases with no gene match: 8. Germline V gene lookup returns CDR1 KGHSH and CDR2 LQKENI. This CDR3 has 15 residues. The CDR3 nucleotides are TGTGCCAGCTCACCGCCGGGACTAGCGGAGGGCGAGCAGTTCTTC. It specifies CASSPPGLAEGEQFF.

The chain has TRBV19 and TRBJ2-3, with TRBD1 identical over 8 bases. This CDR3 has 13 amino acids. CDR1 and CDR2 (germline): LNHDA, SQIVND (reference sequence). Unmatched junction bases numbered 8, after V lost 10 bases and J lost 5 bases. The CDR3 nucleotides read TGTGCCACCTCGGACAGGGTTGGAGATACGCAGTATTTT. Amino acids: CATSDRVGDTQYF.

The chain combines TRBV29-1 with TRBJ1-2; D unclear. Germline CDR1 and CDR2: SQVTM and ANQGSEA. The CDR3 is made up of 13 amino acids. The germline V and J ends were trimmed by 6 bases and 4 bases, with 15 bases remaining between them. The CDR3 protein is CSVYGRVGYGYTF. The CDR3 DNA reads as TGCAGCGTCTATGGCCGGGTCGGCTATGGCTACACCTTC.

The chain combines TRBV11-2 with TRBJ2-3; TRBD1 agrees at 10 bases. V lost 5 bases to trimming and J lost 2 bases; unmatched junction nucleotides: 13. The CDR3 runs 18 residues. Germline loops: CDR1 SGHAT, CDR2 FQNNGV. In DNA, the CDR3 is TGTGCCAGCAGCACAAAGAGGGGCGGGACAGGGGTCACAGATACGCAGTATTTT. Translated: CASSTKRGGTGVTDTQYF.

The J gene is TRBJ1-1, the V gene TRBV18; 8 bases are shared with TRBD1. V shed 3 bases, J shed 4 bases, and the junction held 16 bases outside the gene matches. The CDR3 is 18 amino acids. The germline gives CDR1 KGHSH, CDR2 LQKENI. The chain's CDR3 is CASSPIPRDRIGGTEAFF. The CDR3 bases are TGTGCCAGCTCACCGATCCCCCGGGACAGGATAGGAGGCACTGAAGCTTTCTTT.

V is TRBV13 and J is TRBJ1-2; D is perhaps TRBD1 (6 bases). Trimming removed 4 bases from V and 4 bases from J, with 10 bases in between. Germline V gives CDR1 PRHDT, CDR2 FYEKMQ (reference sequence). The CDR3 covers 13 residues. The CDR3: CASSSEDSYGYTF. The CDR3 nucleotides are TGTGCCAGCAGCTCCGAGGACAGCTATGGCTACACCTTC.

The V call is TRBV6-5, the J call TRBJ2-7, with 7 bases fitting TRBD2. V was clipped by 0 bases and J by 5 bases; unmatched bases: 7. CDR1 is MNHEY, CDR2 SVGAGI, per germline. This CDR3 spans 15 amino acids. CDR3 sequence: CASSYSTPGGHEQYF. CDR3 bases: TGTGCCAGCAGTTACTCGACGCCGGGGGGACACGAGCAGTACTTC.

The V call is TRBV30, the J call TRBJ2-4; a possible D gene is TRBD1 (5 bases). The germline V and J ends were trimmed by 0 bases and 2 bases, with 8 bases remaining between them. This CDR3 spans 14 amino acids. Looked up from germline, CDR1 is GTSNPN and CDR2 is SVGIG (reference sequence). This chain's CDR3 is CAWSVKGTKNIQYF. The CDR3 bases are TGTGCCTGGAGTGTAAAGGGGACCAAAAACATTCAGTACTTC.

This clone was picked up a small number of times. The chain combines TRBV27 with TRBJ1-2; 8 positions match TRBD1. The CDR3 sequence is 14 residues long. Germline assignment: CDR1 MNHEY and CDR2 SMNVEV (reference sequence). V lost 7 bases and J lost 2; bases outside the gene matches: 6. CDR3 bases: TGTGCCAGCAAAACCAGGACAGGGAACTATGGCTACACCTTC. This codes for CASKTRTGNYGYTF.

The chain recombines TRBV2 with TRBJ1-1; D is uncertain. V gave up 6 bases and J gave up 0 bases, with 11 bases separating them. This CDR3 has 14 residues. Looked up from germline, CDR1 is SNHLY and CDR2 is FYNNEI. CDR3 DNA sequence: TGTGCCAGCAGAGGTCGGACTGTGAACACTGAAGCTTTCTTT. This codes for CASRGRTVNTEAFF.

The chain recombines TRBV29-1 with TRBJ1-1; 8 nucleotides align to TRBD1. Germline CDR1 and CDR2: SQVTM and ANQGSEA. V lost 4 bases to trimming and J lost 8 bases; unmatched junction nucleotides: 3. This CDR3 is built from 11 residues. As DNA, the CDR3 is TGCAGCGTTGTACGGACAGGGGAAGCTTTCTTT. As protein: CSVVRTGEAFF.

This clone was recorded only once. This chain connects TRBV5-1 to TRBJ2-3; D perhaps matches TRBD2 (6 bases). From germline, CDR1 is SGHRS and CDR2 YFSETQ. The CDR3 is 14 residues long. The V and J ends lost 0 bases and 13 bases respectively, with 18 bases between them. CDR3 nucleotides: TGCGCCAGCAGCTTGGAATACGCGGAGGGGATTAAGTATTTT. Residues: CASSLEYAEGIKYF.

The rearrangement uses TRBV7-9 and TRBJ1-2; possible D gene TRBD1, 6 bases. Trimming removed 6 bases at V and 3 bases at J, with 14 bases between. Germline-derived CDR1 and CDR2 are SEHNR and FQNEAQ (reference sequence). This CDR3 has 14 amino acids. CDR3 residues: CASSLQGSDYGYTF. DNA for the CDR3: TGTGCCAGCAGTCTACAGGGAAGTGACTATGGCTACACCTTC.

The chain carries TRBV5-1 and TRBJ1-1, with D hard to call. CDR1 is SGHRS, CDR2 YFSETQ, per germline. Trimming left V 5 bases short and J 3 bases short, with 17 bases between. This CDR3 has 15 residues. In DNA, the CDR3 is TGCGCCAGCAGACCCGATCCGACGAGGGACACTGAAGCTTTCTTT. Amino acids: CASRPDPTRDTEAFF.

The rearrangement links TRBV7-9 to TRBJ2-1; TRBD2 aligns across 9 bases. With V trimmed by 3 bases and J by 2 bases, 2 bases remained unmatched. CDR1 SEHNR and CDR2 FQNEAQ come from the germline V gene (reference sequence). There are 15 residues in the CDR3. CDR3 sequence reads: CASSFLAGPYNEQFF. The CDR3 DNA follows: TGTGCCAGCAGCTTCCTAGCGGGACCCTACAATGAGCAGTTCTTC.

The genes are TRBV5-1 and TRBJ2-1; a possible D gene is TRBD2 (7 bases). Trimming removed 0 bases from V and 11 bases from J, with 15 bases in between. The germline V gene encodes CDR1 SGHRS and CDR2 YFSETQ. This CDR3 is 14 amino acids long. The CDR3 bases are TGCGCCAGCAGCTTGGCGGGGGGCGGGGATAAGCAGTTCTTC. Its translation: CASSLAGGGDKQFF.

This chain links TRBV27 with TRBJ2-7, with D tentatively TRBD1 (6 bases). The germline V gene encodes CDR1 MNHEY and CDR2 SMNVEV (reference sequence). V shed 5 bases and J shed 0 bases, with 14 bases lying between them. This CDR3 has 15 residues. CDR3 DNA: TGTGCCAGCAGTAAAACCGGGACACCCTCCTACGAGCAGTACTTC. Amino acid sequence: CASSKTGTPSYEQYF.

This chain links TRBV4-1 with TRBJ1-1; the D gene is possibly TRBD1 (5 bases). The CDR3 contains 18 residues. The ends were cut back, 2 bases at V and 0 bases at J, with 19 bases in the middle. Germline CDR1 and CDR2: MGHRA and YSYEKL. Here the CDR3 reads CASSQKWPQGGMNTEAFF. Written as DNA, the CDR3 is TGCGCCAGCAGCCAAAAGTGGCCCCAGGGCGGGATGAACACTGAAGCTTTCTTT.

V and J are TRBV5-1 and TRBJ2-1; D is perhaps TRBD1 (8 bases). This CDR3 region has 14 residues. V dropped 1 base and J dropped 8 bases, with 13 bases sitting between them. Germline CDR1 and CDR2: SGHRS and YFSETQ. The CDR3 nucleotides are TGCGCCAGCAGCTTGACAGGGGGAGGGGATGAGCAGTTCTTC. It yields the protein CASSLTGGGDEQFF.

The CDR3 DNA reads as TGTGCCAGCAGCGGCCCGGGACGCATCGGGGGAGGCTCCTACGAGCAGTACTTC. Translation: CASSGPGRIGGGSYEQYF. This chain links TRBV7-6 with TRBJ2-7, with a weak D call TRBD2 (6 bases). The V end lost 5 bases, the J end lost 0 bases, and 23 bases lay between the germline ends. The CDR3 covers 18 residues. Germline V gene lookup returns CDR1 SGHVS and CDR2 FNYEAQ.

The chain has TRBV7-9 and TRBJ2-6; tentatively, D is TRBD1 (6 bases). V dropped 2 bases and J dropped 0 bases, with 14 bases sitting between them. This CDR3 has 18 residues. The germline CDR1 and CDR2 sequences are SEHNR and FQNEAQ (reference sequence). In nucleotides, the CDR3 is TGTGCCAGCAGCTTAATCCTCCAGGGGAGCTCTGGGGCCAACGTCCTGACTTTC. It codes for CASSLILQGSSGANVLTF. The complete variable domain, with remaining parts taken from reference TRBV7-9 and TRBJ2-6, reads DTGVSQNPRHKITKRGQNVTFRCDPISEHNRLYWYRQTLGQGPEFLTYFQNEAQLEKSRLLSDRFSAERPKGSFSTLEIQRTEQGDSAMYLCASSLILQGSSGANVLTFGAGSRLTVL.